Listed here is a single T cell receptor (beta chain). The CDR3 is cut off 3 residues early in the read; its end comes from the germline J gene. The data were taken from a study of T cells in women clearing cervical HPV infection. The repertoire was sequenced with immunoSEQ multiplex PCR; TCRdb's copy has only in-frame clones and lacks some. The sample holds 20,000 or so clones. Looked up from germline, CDR1 is LNHDA and CDR2 is SQIVND (reference sequence). This CDR3 has 17 amino acids. Sequenced sample: blood buffy coat. The genes are TRBV19 and TRBJ2-3; TRBD1 matches 8 bases. The source of this sequence is a woman between 18 and 75 years old with a cervical HPV16 infection that either progressed to CIN3+ or cleared (not recorded which). The CDR3 bases that were read are TGTGCCAGTAGCTATCGGTTTCCGGGACAGGAGTTTCAGCCG. Translation gives CASSYRFPGQEFQP. The entire CDR3 protein reads CASSYRFPGQEFQPQYF.